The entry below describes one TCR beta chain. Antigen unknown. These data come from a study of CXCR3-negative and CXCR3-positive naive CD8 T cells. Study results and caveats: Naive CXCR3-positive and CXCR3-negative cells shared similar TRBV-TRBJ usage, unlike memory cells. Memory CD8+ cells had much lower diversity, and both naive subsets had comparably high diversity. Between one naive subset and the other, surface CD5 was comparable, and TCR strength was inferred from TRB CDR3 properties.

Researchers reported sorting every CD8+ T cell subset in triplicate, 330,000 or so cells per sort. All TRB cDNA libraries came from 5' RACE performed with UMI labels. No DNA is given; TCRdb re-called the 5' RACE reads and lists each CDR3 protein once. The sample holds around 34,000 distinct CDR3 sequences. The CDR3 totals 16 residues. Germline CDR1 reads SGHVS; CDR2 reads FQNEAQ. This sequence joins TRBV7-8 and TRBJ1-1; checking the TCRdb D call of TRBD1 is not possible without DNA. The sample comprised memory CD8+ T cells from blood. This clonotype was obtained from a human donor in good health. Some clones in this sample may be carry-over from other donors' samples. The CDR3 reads CASSLVGGTGSIEAFF.